A selection of T cell receptor beta chains follows, all from one sample in a study of cytomegalovirus exposure and HLA in healthy donors. Method: immunoSEQ multiplex PCR; TCRdb's copy keeps in-frame clones and lacks some. This sample contains over 200,000 clones. The sample was PBMCs. These receptors were obtained from a woman under 40 in good health and CMV-seropositive. The CDR3 runs from the conserved cysteine through the conserved F or W. Fields, in order: V gene, J gene, D gene, CDR3 DNA, CDR3 protein. A D gene is named only where the DNA matches it firmly.

v_call: TRBV4-2; j_call: TRBJ2-1; d_call: TRBD2; cdr3_nt: TGTGCCAGCAGCTTTCGAGGCGAGCGGGGGGTTTCCTACAATGAGCAGTTCTTC; cdr3_aa: CASSFRGERGVSYNEQFF
v_call: TRBV11-2; j_call: TRBJ2-7; d_call: NA; cdr3_nt: TGTGCCAGCAGCTTATCGGAGGGCTCCTACGAGCAGTACTTC; cdr3_aa: CASSLSEGSYEQYF
v_call: TRBV5-1; j_call: TRBJ1-4; d_call: TRBD1; cdr3_nt: TGCGCCAGCAGCTCCGGGACAGTAAATGAAAAACTGTTTTTT; cdr3_aa: CASSSGTVNEKLFF
v_call: TRBV5-1; j_call: TRBJ2-1; d_call: NA; cdr3_nt: TGCGCCAGCGGCTCGGGACTCTTAAGCTCCTACAATGAGCAGTTCTTC; cdr3_aa: CASGSGLLSSYNEQFF
v_call: TRBV5-1; j_call: TRBJ1-6; d_call: TRBD1; cdr3_nt: TGCGCCAGCAGCTTGAGGCAGGGGGCTAATTCACCCCTCCACTTT; cdr3_aa: CASSLRQGANSPLHF
v_call: TRBV9; j_call: TRBJ2-1; d_call: TRBD2; cdr3_nt: TGTGCCAGCAGCGTAGTGGGGGGGACGATCTACGATGAGCAGTTCTTC; cdr3_aa: CASSVVGGTIYDEQFF
v_call: TRBV6-1; j_call: TRBJ1-1; d_call: NA; cdr3_nt: TGTGCCTCCAGCAGTAACGGAGCGGGAGCTTTCTTT; cdr3_aa: CASSSNGAGAFF
v_call: TRBV27; j_call: TRBJ1-4; d_call: NA; cdr3_nt: TGTGCCAGCAGGCGTGGGAGAGAAAAACTGTTTTTT; cdr3_aa: CASRRGREKLFF
v_call: TRBV6-6; j_call: TRBJ1-1; d_call: NA; cdr3_nt: TGTGCCAGCAGTACGGAGGGCTATGGAGCTTTCTTT; cdr3_aa: CASSTEGYGAFF
v_call: TRBV2; j_call: TRBJ1-5; d_call: TRBD1; cdr3_nt: TGTGCCAGCAGCCTCTCGACGGACAGGGCCCAGCCCCAGCATTTT; cdr3_aa: CASSLSTDRAQPQHF
v_call: TRBV5-4; j_call: TRBJ2-5; d_call: NA; cdr3_nt: TGTGCCAGCAGCTTGGAAGGGGGGGGTAGGGAGACCCAGTACTTC; cdr3_aa: CASSLEGGGRETQYF
v_call: TRBV18; j_call: TRBJ1-2; d_call: NA; cdr3_nt: TGTGCCAGCTCACCACAGAGTTTGGAACAGGCAACCTATGGCTACACCTTC; cdr3_aa: CASSPQSLEQATYGYTF
v_call: TRBV7-8; j_call: TRBJ1-1; d_call: TRBD1; cdr3_nt: TGTGCCAGCAGCTTAGGGGGACAGGGGATGAACACTGAAGCTTTCTTT; cdr3_aa: CASSLGGQGMNTEAFF
v_call: TRBV20-1; j_call: TRBJ2-3; d_call: NA; cdr3_nt: TGCAGTGCTCTAACAGGGGATACGCAGTATTTT; cdr3_aa: CSALTGDTQYF
v_call: TRBV7-9; j_call: TRBJ2-3; d_call: TRBD1; cdr3_nt: TGTGCCAGCAGCTCGGGGACAGGGGACACAGATACGCAGTATTTT; cdr3_aa: CASSSGTGDTDTQYF
v_call: TRBV27; j_call: TRBJ2-7; d_call: TRBD1; cdr3_nt: TGTGCCAGCACCGACAGGGCCTACGAGCAGTACTTC; cdr3_aa: CASTDRAYEQYF
v_call: TRBV4-1; j_call: TRBJ2-7; d_call: TRBD1; cdr3_nt: TGCGCCAGCAGCCAACGGGGACAGCACGGCTCCTACGAGCAGTACTTC; cdr3_aa: CASSQRGQHGSYEQYF
v_call: TRBV5-4; j_call: TRBJ2-7; d_call: TRBD1; cdr3_nt: TGTGCCAGCAGCGCGGACAGGGGGAACGAGCAGTACTTC; cdr3_aa: CASSADRGNEQYF
v_call: TRBV18; j_call: TRBJ1-4; d_call: NA; cdr3_nt: TGTGCCAGCTCACCAAGAGCCAGGGGAGCAACTAATGAAAAACTGTTTTTT; cdr3_aa: CASSPRARGATNEKLFF
v_call: TRBV11-2; j_call: TRBJ1-1; d_call: NA; cdr3_nt: TGTGCCAGCAGCTTTGGGGGGAGTAGCGCTGAAGCTTTCTTT; cdr3_aa: CASSFGGSSAEAFF
v_call: TRBV6-5; j_call: TRBJ2-7; d_call: TRBD1; cdr3_nt: TGTGCCAGCACTCCCCGGGACAGCTCCTACGAGCAGTACTTC; cdr3_aa: CASTPRDSSYEQYF
v_call: TRBV6-5; j_call: TRBJ1-1; d_call: NA; cdr3_nt: TGTGCCAGCAGTCGACTTGAACGGTCTCATGGTGAAGCTTTCTTT; cdr3_aa: CASSRLERSHGEAFF
v_call: TRBV13; j_call: TRBJ2-1; d_call: NA; cdr3_nt: TGTGCCAGCAGCTTAGATGCTAGCACCAATGAGCAGTTCTTC; cdr3_aa: CASSLDASTNEQFF
v_call: TRBV18; j_call: TRBJ2-7; d_call: TRBD1; cdr3_nt: TGTGCCAGCTCACAGGGACAGGATGACGAGCAGTACTTC; cdr3_aa: CASSQGQDDEQYF
v_call: TRBV5-6; j_call: TRBJ2-3; d_call: TRBD1; cdr3_nt: TGTGCCAGCAGCTTGCCACAGGGGGTAGATACGCAGTATTTT; cdr3_aa: CASSLPQGVDTQYF
v_call: TRBV6-1; j_call: TRBJ2-7; d_call: NA; cdr3_nt: TGTGCCAGCAGTGGCGGAGGGAGCACCTACGAGCAGTACTTC; cdr3_aa: CASSGGGSTYEQYF
v_call: TRBV11-2; j_call: TRBJ2-7; d_call: NA; cdr3_nt: TGTGCCAGCAGCCCCCTGTACAGGCGGGAGCAGTACTTC; cdr3_aa: CASSPLYRREQYF
v_call: TRBV5-1; j_call: TRBJ2-3; d_call: NA; cdr3_nt: TGCGCCAGCAGCTTGGTACACGCAGATACGCAGTATTTT; cdr3_aa: CASSLVHADTQYF
v_call: TRBV10-1; j_call: TRBJ2-7; d_call: TRBD2; cdr3_nt: TGCGCCAGCAGCCCCCTAGCGGGAAACCCCTACGAGCAGTACTTC; cdr3_aa: CASSPLAGNPYEQYF
v_call: TRBV7-2; j_call: TRBJ2-3; d_call: TRBD2; cdr3_nt: TGTGCCAGCACTGGCGGGGGATGGGGCACAGATACGCAGTATTTT; cdr3_aa: CASTGGGWGTDTQYF
v_call: TRBV4-3; j_call: TRBJ2-5; d_call: TRBD2; cdr3_nt: TGCGCCAGCAGCGCTGCTCGAACTAGCGGGCAGCGGCCTGAGACCCAGTACTTC; cdr3_aa: CASSAARTSGQRPETQYF
v_call: TRBV10-1; j_call: TRBJ2-7; d_call: NA; cdr3_nt: TGCGCCAGCAGTGAGTACGGACAGTCCTACGAGCAGTACTTC; cdr3_aa: CASSEYGQSYEQYF
v_call: TRBV5-1; j_call: TRBJ1-2; d_call: TRBD1; cdr3_nt: TGCGCCAGCAGCCCGGGACAGGCTGCGGGGGGCTACACCTTC; cdr3_aa: CASSPGQAAGGYTF
v_call: TRBV28; j_call: TRBJ1-6; d_call: NA; cdr3_nt: TGTGCCAGCAGTTTAAGGCGGAGCTCCTATAATTCACCCCTCCACTTT; cdr3_aa: CASSLRRSSYNSPLHF
v_call: TRBV6-6; j_call: TRBJ2-2; d_call: NA; cdr3_nt: TGTGCCAGCAGTTACCACGGGGAGCTGTTTTTT; cdr3_aa: CASSYHGELFF
v_call: TRBV25-1; j_call: TRBJ2-5; d_call: NA; cdr3_nt: TGTGCCAGCACCAATCCAAGAGGAGGATTGGAGACCCAGTACTTC; cdr3_aa: CASTNPRGGLETQYF
v_call: TRBV27; j_call: TRBJ1-1; d_call: TRBD1; cdr3_nt: TGTGCCAGCAGTTTTTCAAGAGGACAGGGTACGGGTACTGAAGCTTTCTTT; cdr3_aa: CASSFSRGQGTGTEAFF
v_call: TRBV7-8; j_call: TRBJ1-1; d_call: NA; cdr3_nt: TGTGCCAGCAGCTTCGGCCAGGGTCAGCGTGAAGCTTTCTTT; cdr3_aa: CASSFGQGQREAFF
v_call: TRBV2; j_call: TRBJ1-3; d_call: NA; cdr3_nt: TGTGCCAGCAGTGAAGGCGGGGGCGAATTCGGAAACACCATATATTTT; cdr3_aa: CASSEGGGEFGNTIYF
v_call: TRBV7-9; j_call: TRBJ1-3; d_call: NA; cdr3_nt: TGTGCCAGCAGCTTCCTCCGGGAGCAAGGAAACACCATATATTTT; cdr3_aa: CASSFLREQGNTIYF
v_call: TRBV14; j_call: TRBJ2-7; d_call: TRBD2; cdr3_nt: TGTGCCAGCAGCCAACTAGCGGGACTTCGCGAGCAGTACTTC; cdr3_aa: CASSQLAGLREQYF
v_call: TRBV6-6; j_call: TRBJ2-7; d_call: NA; cdr3_nt: TGTGCCAGCACCCCCGATGGAGGGGGGGCTCCCTACGAGCAGTACTTC; cdr3_aa: CASTPDGGGAPYEQYF
v_call: TRBV6-5; j_call: TRBJ2-7; d_call: NA; cdr3_nt: TGTGCCAGCAGTTACTCGTGGGGGCCCTTCTACGAGCAGTACTTC; cdr3_aa: CASSYSWGPFYEQYF
v_call: TRBV7-6; j_call: TRBJ2-7; d_call: NA; cdr3_nt: TGTGCCAGCAGCTTAGACGAGGGGGTCTCCTACGAGCAGTACTTC; cdr3_aa: CASSLDEGVSYEQYF
v_call: TRBV4-2; j_call: TRBJ2-5; d_call: TRBD2; cdr3_nt: TGTGCCAGCAGCCAAGAGGGGGGGTATCAAGAGACCCAGTACTTC; cdr3_aa: CASSQEGGYQETQYF
v_call: TRBV4-1; j_call: TRBJ2-5; d_call: NA; cdr3_nt: TGCGCCAGCAGCCAAGGCAGGGAAGAGACCCAGTACTTC; cdr3_aa: CASSQGREETQYF
v_call: TRBV10-3; j_call: TRBJ2-3; d_call: TRBD2; cdr3_nt: TGTGCCATTTTAGCGGGAGGAACAGATACGCAGTATTTT; cdr3_aa: CAILAGGTDTQYF
v_call: TRBV5-1; j_call: TRBJ2-1; d_call: NA; cdr3_nt: TGCGCCAGCAGCTCCCAAGACAGCTCCTACAATGAGCAGTTCTTC; cdr3_aa: CASSSQDSSYNEQFF
v_call: TRBV29-1; j_call: TRBJ1-2; d_call: TRBD1; cdr3_nt: TGCAGCACCCTCCGGGACAGGGACGGCTATGGCTACACCTTC; cdr3_aa: CSTLRDRDGYGYTF
v_call: TRBV4-2; j_call: TRBJ2-7; d_call: NA; cdr3_nt: TGTGCCAGCAGCCAAGATCGAACCGGGGTCTCCTACGAGCAGTACTTC; cdr3_aa: CASSQDRTGVSYEQYF
v_call: TRBV9; j_call: TRBJ2-7; d_call: NA; cdr3_nt: TGTGCCAGCAGCGTAGCTGTAGGGGAATACCTATACGAGCAGTACTTC; cdr3_aa: CASSVAVGEYLYEQYF
v_call: TRBV14; j_call: TRBJ2-2; d_call: NA; cdr3_nt: TGTGCCAGCAGCCAAGTTCAGGGGGGGAACACCGGGGAGCTGTTTTTT; cdr3_aa: CASSQVQGGNTGELFF
v_call: TRBV6-1; j_call: TRBJ1-3; d_call: NA; cdr3_nt: TGTGCCAGCAGTGAAACGGCAGCTACCGGGGGAAACACCATATATTTT; cdr3_aa: CASSETAATGGNTIYF
v_call: TRBV19; j_call: TRBJ1-1; d_call: TRBD1; cdr3_nt: TGTGCCAGTAGTGGACAGGGCACTGAAGCTTTCTTT; cdr3_aa: CASSGQGTEAFF